This entry concerns a single T cell receptor beta chain. Measured with immunoSEQ multiplex PCR; TCRdb has only the in-frame clones, and not every one. The repertoire consists of about 490,000 clones, with over 75% occurring once and the leading ten covering over 9.5%. These data originate in a study of shared clonotypes between healthy human individuals. Sequencing was done on a sample of PBMCs. The sequence was obtained from a woman aged 40 to 50 in good health. Some clones in this sample may be carry-over from other donors' samples.

The CDR3 is CASSQENKAASYEQYF. The CDR3 region has the DNA TGTGCCAGCAGCCAAGAGAATAAGGCCGCCTCCTACGAGCAGTACTTC. The V call is TRBV14, the J call TRBJ2-7; D unclear. Germline V CDR1 and CDR2: SGHDN, FVKESK. This CDR3 spans 16 amino acids. V lost 0 bases to trimming and J lost 0 bases, with 12 bases between them.